This passage covers 8 T cell receptor beta chains from one sample sequenced in a study of technical replicates of blood from several donors. Libraries were prepared by immunoSEQ multiplex PCR; TCRdb keeps only in-frame clonotypes and omits some of them. The sample includes tens of thousands of clones, about nine tenths of them seen just once. The sample was PBMCs. These TCRs come from a human donor in good health. Some clones in this sample may be carry-over from other donors' samples.

CDR3 loop: CASSLVGSTDTQYF. CDR3 nucleotides: TGTGCCAGCAGCTTAGTCGGTAGCACAGATACGCAGTATTTT. The rearrangement uses TRBV7-3 and TRBJ2-3; the D is unclear. With 2 bases removed from V and 0 bases from J, the gap between germline ends came to 6 bases. Germline V gives CDR1 SGHTA, CDR2 FQGTGA. This CDR3 has 14 residues. Full variable domain (rest looked up from reference TRBV7-3 and TRBJ2-3): GAGVSQTPSNKVTEKGKYVELRCDPISGHTALYWYRQSLGQGPEFLIYFQGTGAADDSGLPNDRFFAVRPEGSVSTLKIQRTERGDSAVYLCASSLVGSTDTQYFGPGTRLTVL.

The chain recombines TRBV13 with TRBJ2-5, with 10 bases fitting TRBD2. V trimming: 8 bases; J trimming: 1 base; junction bases outside the gene matches: 10. Looked up from germline, CDR1 is PRHDT and CDR2 is FYEKMQ (reference sequence). This CDR3 region has 16 residues. CDR3 sequence (DNA): TGTGCCAGCGGAAGAAGAGCGGGGGGGCCCCAAGAGACCCAGTACTTC. The encoded protein is CASGRRAGGPQETQYF.

The count of this clone is one. The V call is TRBV6-5, the J call TRBJ2-3, with 8 bases fitting TRBD2. In germline, CDR1 is MNHEY, CDR2 SVGAGI. The CDR3 runs 14 residues. Trimming cost V 3 bases and J 3 bases; bases outside gene matches: 2. The CDR3 region has the DNA TGTGCCAGCAGTTATCAGCGGGAGACAGATACGCAGTATTTT. Translating gives CASSYQRETDTQYF.

Details on this clone: Mismatch with germline at one junction end may stem from a read error. Other DNA sequences within the sample encode an identical CDR3. This rearrangement joins TRBV5-8 to TRBJ1-2, with D unclear. CDR1 is SGHTS, CDR2 YDEGEE, per germline. The CDR3 is 14 residues long. The CDR3 DNA is TGTGCCAGCAGCACCGGAGGCCCGAAGCGTGGCTATACCTTC. Its translation is CASSTGGPKRGYTF. Using reference TRBV5-8 and TRBJ1-2 for the parts outside the CDR3, the full variable domain is EAGVTQSPTHLIKTRGQQATLRCSPISGHTSVYWYQQALGLGLQFLLWYDEGEERNRGNFPPRFSGRQFPNYSSELNVNALELEDSALYLCASSTGGPKRGYTFGSGTRLTVV.

V is TRBV4-2 and J is TRBJ2-7, with 7 bases that match TRBD2. The trim removed 1 base at V and 6 bases at J, leaving 9 bases unmatched. The germline V gene encodes CDR1 LGHNA and CDR2 YNFKEQ. This CDR3 region has 15 residues. In DNA, the CDR3 is TGTGCCAGCAGCCAAGTGGCCGCTACTAGCGCCGAGCAGTACTTC. As protein: CASSQVAATSAEQYF.

The chain employs TRBV7-6 and TRBJ2-1; D is uncertain. V lost 1 base, J lost 9 bases, and 10 bases lay in between. Per germline, CDR1 SGHVS and CDR2 FNYEAQ. The CDR3 contains 13 residues. The CDR3 coding sequence is TGTGCCAGCAGCTTAGATCTGACGGGTGAGCAGTTCTTC. This translates into CASSLDLTGEQFF.

The CDR3 bases are TGTGCCACACGGGGGGGATTCACCTACGAGCAGTACTTC. This codes for CATRGGFTYEQYF. The chain is built from TRBV6-1 and TRBJ2-7, with 8 bases fitting TRBD2. The V and J ends lost 10 bases and 2 bases, in that order; junction bases with no gene match: 7. CDR3 length: 13 amino acids. CDR1 and CDR2 (germline): MNHNS, SASEGT.

The chain recombines TRBV7-9 with TRBJ1-2, with D hard to call. This CDR3 has 13 residues. V was shortened by 2 bases and J by 4 bases, with 8 bases between the two germline ends. Germline-derived CDR1 and CDR2 are SEHNR and FQNEAQ (reference sequence). The CDR3 region has the DNA TGTGCCAGCAGCTTAACGGGAGGCTATGGCTACACCTTC. Amino acid sequence: CASSLTGGYGYTF.